Included here is one T cell receptor (beta chain) sequence, with context. This CDR3 has 14 residues. Trimming shortened V by 1 base and J by 6 bases, and 10 bases separated the two germline ends. The germline V gene encodes CDR1 SGHTA and CDR2 FQGNSA. This specimen comes from a study of blood T cell repertoires in COVID-19. Study context: Specimens from acute and convalescent COVID-19 originated in the United States, Italy and Spain. T cells, B-cell-depleted T cells, or PBMCs provided the cDNA or gDNA that served as material.

Authors' methods: Scientists estimated how many nucleated cells there were by amplifying reference gene primers. Method: immunoSEQ multiplex PCR; TCRdb's copy keeps in-frame clones and lacks some. V, J and clone size are taken as reported in that table, and D and trimming were inferred from the DNA itself. This table holds over 200,000 clones, about 68% found once. The chain uses TRBV7-2 and TRBJ2-1; D perhaps matches TRBD2 (7 bases). The receptor's source is a woman older than 75 with acute or convalescent COVID-19. The sample taken for sequencing was peripheral blood. This chain's CDR3 is CASSLDGGPNEQFF. The CDR3 nucleotides are TGTGCCAGCAGCTTAGACGGGGGGCCCAATGAGCAGTTCTTC.